The 32 T cell receptor beta chains listed next were all sequenced from one sample in a study of CD8 T cells in ankylosing spondylitis. TCRdb itself ran the 5' RACE reads through MiXCR, one entry per CDR3 protein. This sample has a few hundred thousand distinct CDR3 sequences, with about 10% found just once. Sequencing was carried out using blood, either unsorted or a sorted T cell fraction (not recorded which). The receptors originated from a male donor with ankylosing spondylitis or in good health (not recorded which).

At least ten counts were recorded for this clonotype. The genes are TRBV5-1 and TRBJ2-5; no clear D. This CDR3 is built from 13 residues. Trimming pared 0 bases from V and 5 bases from J, leaving 8 bases between. Germline-derived CDR1 and CDR2 are SGHRS and YFSETQ. The CDR3 DNA sequence: TGCGCCAGCAGCTTGGAGAGCCCCGAGACCCAGTACTTC. Residues: CASSLESPETQYF. The entire variable domain, with the rest obtained from reference TRBV5-1 and TRBJ2-5, is as follows: KAGVTQTPRYLIKTRGQQVTLSCSPISGHRSVSWYQQTPGQGLQFLFEYFSETQRNKGNFPGRFSGRQFSNSRSEMNVSTLELGDSALYLCASSLESPETQYFGPGTRLLVL.

This clonotype was detected a few times. The DNA for the CDR3 is TGTGCCAGCAGCTCTCTCAAAGGGAGGCACGAGCAGTACTTC. It is translated as CASSSLKGRHEQYF. The chain carries TRBV5-5 and TRBJ2-7; TRBD2 is a possible D gene (6 bases). The CDR3 consists of 14 residues. Trimming took 3 bases from V and 5 from J, leaving 15 bases between them. The germline V gene encodes CDR1 SGHKS and CDR2 YYEKEE (reference sequence).

This clonotype was recorded a few times. The chain recombines TRBV14 with TRBJ2-5; TRBD1 matches at 10 bases. With V trimmed by 0 bases and J by 1 base, 2 bases remained unmatched. Germline CDR1 is SGHDN and CDR2 is FVKESK. The CDR3 length is 16 residues. The CDR3 loop reads CASSQEGTGVQETQYF. The CDR3 DNA reads as TGTGCCAGCAGCCAAGAAGGGACAGGGGTCCAAGAGACCCAGTACTTC.

This clonotype has ten or more counts. This chain links TRBV5-6 with TRBJ2-3; no clear D gene. The ends were cut back, 2 bases at V and 4 bases at J, with 11 bases in the middle. This CDR3 contains 14 residues. The V gene's germline CDR1 is SGHDT and CDR2 YYEEEE. The CDR3 reads CASSFNMGSDTQYF. The CDR3 DNA reads TGTGCCAGCAGCTTTAACATGGGGTCAGATACGCAGTATTTT.

In this sample, this clonotype turned up many times. In DNA form, the CDR3 reads TGTGCCATCAGTGTTAGCGGGGGCTCGAGCTCCTACAATGAGCAGTTCTTC. Protein product: CAISVSGGSSSYNEQFF. The chain links TRBV10-3 to TRBJ2-1, with TRBD2 matching over 9 bases. Germline V gene lookup returns CDR1 ENHRY and CDR2 SYGVKD. J was trimmed by 0 bases and V by 4 bases; bases with no gene match: 7. This CDR3 has 17 amino acids.

This clonotype has a handful of counts. The chain has TRBV30 and TRBJ2-3, with a weak D call TRBD1 (5 bases). V shed 6 bases and J shed 2 bases, with 15 bases lying between them. The germline V gene encodes CDR1 GTSNPN and CDR2 SVGIG (reference sequence). CDR3 length: 14 amino acids. CDR3: CACFLQGFTDTQYF. CDR3 coding DNA: TGTGCCTGTTTCCTCCAGGGTTTCACAGATACGCAGTATTTT.

Only a few counts were recorded for this clonotype. This rearrangement joins TRBV27 to TRBJ1-4; D gene uncertain. In germline, CDR1 is MNHEY, CDR2 SMNVEV (reference sequence). V lost 3 bases and J lost 6, with 11 bases in between. This CDR3 is 14 amino acids long. The chain's CDR3 is CASSLDVTYEKLFF. In DNA form, the CDR3 reads TGTGCCAGCAGTTTGGACGTAACATATGAAAAACTGTTTTTT.

There are a few counts of this clonotype. This chain connects TRBV5-1 to TRBJ1-2; 11 bases fit TRBD1. V lost 4 bases and J lost 3; bases outside the gene matches: 5. The length of the CDR3 is 15 residues. Germline values: CDR1 SGHRS, CDR2 YFSETQ. CDR3 sequence: CASSARDRGYYGYTF. The CDR3 DNA sequence: TGCGCCAGCAGCGCCCGGGACAGGGGGTACTATGGCTACACCTTC.

This clonotype has a count of ten or more. The chain couples TRBV27 to TRBJ2-1, with 11 bases matching TRBD2. V was clipped by 2 bases and J by 4 bases; unmatched bases: 7. CDR1 MNHEY and CDR2 SMNVEV come from the germline V gene (reference sequence). This CDR3 spans 17 amino acids. The CDR3 region has the DNA TGTGCCAGCAGTTTACTCCAGCTAGCGGGGGGATACAATGAGCAGTTCTTC. It is translated as CASSLLQLAGGYNEQFF.

This clonotype has ten or more counts. V gene TRBV7-8 combines with J gene TRBJ2-6; no reliable D call. The CDR3 is 14 amino acids. V lost 7 bases, J lost 3 bases, and 10 bases lay in between. Looked up from germline, CDR1 is SGHVS and CDR2 is FQNEAQ. Written as DNA, the CDR3 is TGTGCCAGCAACCTTATATATGGGGCCAACGTCCTGACTTTC. The encoded protein is CASNLIYGANVLTF.

About this clonotype itself: A much larger clone differs by one base, so this may be a read error. The rearrangement links TRBV20-1 to TRBJ2-7, with 7 nucleotides matching TRBD2. The CDR3 is 14 residues long. V was clipped by 5 bases and J by 2 bases; unmatched bases: 9. Per germline, CDR1 DFQATT and CDR2 SNEGSKA (reference sequence). CDR3 in DNA: TGCAGTGCTTCCGGGACTAACGTTCCCTACGAGCAGTACTTC. It codes for CSASGTNVPYEQYF.

This clonotype was observed a few times. V usage is TRBV5-1 and J usage is TRBJ2-7; D not certain. The CDR3 has 12 amino acids. From germline, CDR1 is SGHRS and CDR2 YFSETQ. V dropped 7 bases and J dropped 6 bases, with 14 bases sitting between them. CDR3 loop: CASDPLSCEQYF. CDR3 sequence (DNA): TGCGCCAGCGACCCTCTGAGTTGCGAGCAGTACTTC.

This clonotype was picked up many times. The rearrangement joins TRBV4-2 to TRBJ2-3; no clear D gene. The CDR3 length is 15 residues. V lost 1 base and J lost 1, with 9 bases in between. Germline V gene data show CDR1 as LGHNA and CDR2 as YNFKEQ. DNA of the CDR3: TGTGCCAGCAGCCAAGCGAGCGAGGGCACAGATACGCAGTATTTT. It is translated as CASSQASEGTDTQYF.

This clonotype has a count of ten or more. The chain has TRBV7-9 and TRBJ1-5, with D tentatively TRBD1 (5 bases). V lost 1 base and J 8 bases, leaving 12 bases between the germline ends. The CDR3 consists of 14 residues. Germline values: CDR1 SEHNR, CDR2 FQNEAQ (reference sequence). In nucleotides, the CDR3 is TGTGCCAGCAGCTTAGGGTCGGGGACCGAGCCCCAGCATTTT. This gives the protein CASSLGSGTEPQHF.

In its sample, this clonotype was seen many times. This chain uses TRBV19 with TRBJ2-7; TRBD1 matches 9 bases. From germline, CDR1 is LNHDA and CDR2 SQIVND (reference sequence). Trimming removed 3 bases from V and 3 bases from J; junction bases left unmatched: 9. This CDR3 spans 16 amino acids. The CDR3 region is CASSIRPGQGVYEQYF. The CDR3, as DNA: TGTGCCAGTAGTATCCGACCGGGACAGGGAGTCTACGAGCAGTACTTC.

This clonotype was detected many times. The chain is built from TRBV5-1 and TRBJ1-2; D remains unclear. Germline assignment: CDR1 SGHRS and CDR2 YFSETQ. Trimming removed 3 bases at V and 4 bases at J, with 7 bases between. The CDR3 loop spans 12 amino acids. In DNA form, the CDR3 reads TGCGCCAGCAGCTCAGAAGGCTATGGCTACACCTTC. Translated, it gives CASSSEGYGYTF.

This clonotype was observed many times. At one boundary the junction diverges from the germline segment, which might be a read error. V and J are TRBV24-1 and TRBJ2-2, with D tentatively TRBD1 (5 bases). The CDR3 spans 13 residues. CDR1 is KGHDR and CDR2 is SFDVKD in the germline V gene. Here the CDR3 reads CAISAGYTGELFF. CDR3 DNA: TGTGCCATCAGTGCAGGGTATACCGGGGAGCTGTTTTTT.

The chain uses TRBV6-2 or TRBV6-3 and TRBJ2-5; D is unclear. The germline gives CDR1 MNHEY, CDR2 SVGEGT. This CDR3 contains 14 residues. V shed 1 base and J shed 0 bases, with 6 bases lying between them. CDR3 coding DNA: TGTGCCAGCAGTTACTTCCGGGACCAAGAGACCCAGTACTTC. It specifies CASSYFRDQETQYF.

This clonotype showed up just a few times. The chain joins TRBV6-1 to TRBJ1-4, with TRBD1 matching 9 bases. This CDR3 region has 14 residues. V shed 4 bases and J 4 bases; nucleotides not matched to a gene: 1. Germline V lookup: CDR1 MNHNS, CDR2 SASEGT. CDR3 sequence: CASSVTGGNEKLFF. The CDR3 coding sequence is TGTGCCAGCAGTGTGACAGGGGGTAATGAAAAACTGTTTTTT.

This clonotype showed up just once. Possible read error: a much larger clone is one base away. This sequence joins TRBV29-1 and TRBJ2-7; D unclear. The CDR3 runs to 13 residues. Germline CDR1 SQVTM, CDR2 ANQGSEA. The CDR3 DNA is TGCAGCGTTGAAGTGGGCCAACCCTACGAGCGGTACTTC. Encoded protein: CSVEVGQPYERYF.

This clonotype was observed at least ten times. The V gene is TRBV6-5, the J gene TRBJ2-3; 9 nucleotides align to TRBD1. Germline lookup yields CDR1 MNHEY and CDR2 SVGAGI. CDR3 length equals 15 residues. The J segment lost 6 bases and the V segment lost 2 bases, leaving 6 bases of the junction unmatched. In DNA form, the CDR3 reads TGTGCCAGCAGTTACGGAGGACAGGGGCGGGATACGCAGTATTTT. Translated: CASSYGGQGRDTQYF.

This clonotype was seen at least ten times. This sequence joins TRBV7-2 and TRBJ2-2; the D is unclear. The germline gives CDR1 SGHTA, CDR2 FQGNSA. V dropped 2 bases and J dropped 3 bases, with 10 bases sitting between them. This CDR3 spans 15 amino acids. The CDR3 nucleotides read TGTGCCAGCAGCTTACGGCAGCCCGACACCGGGGAGCTGTTTTTT. It codes for CASSLRQPDTGELFF.

This clonotype was observed many times. V is TRBV7-8 and J is TRBJ2-7; tentatively, D is TRBD1 or TRBD2 (5 bases each). V dropped 5 bases and J dropped 3 bases, with 17 bases sitting between them. CDR3 length: 15 amino acids. The V gene's germline CDR1 is SGHVS and CDR2 FQNEAQ. The CDR3 here is CASSRIVEGRYEQYF. The CDR3 nucleotides are TGTGCCAGCAGCCGGATTGTCGAGGGGCGCTACGAGCAGTACTTC.

Note on this clonotype: A much larger clonotype is one base distant, so this may be a read error. V usage is TRBV28 and J usage is TRBJ2-5; weak D call: TRBD1 (6 bases). The CDR3 has 13 amino acids. V gave up 7 bases and J gave up 7 bases, with 16 bases separating them. Looked up from germline, CDR1 is MDHEN and CDR2 is SYDVKM. CDR3 nucleotide sequence: TGTGCCAGCAATTTGCATATAGGGGGGACCCAGTACTTC. Translation gives CASNLHIGGTQYF.

In its sample, this clonotype was seen many times. V gene TRBV3-1 combines with J gene TRBJ1-4, with D maybe TRBD1 (6 bases). V was trimmed by 1 base and J by 6 bases, leaving 9 bases between them. CDR3 length equals 14 residues. CDR1 is LGHDT, CDR2 YNNKEL, per germline (reference sequence). DNA of the CDR3: TGTGCCAGCAGCCAAGTCCCAGGGGATGAAAAACTGTTTTTT. Protein product: CASSQVPGDEKLFF. The full variable domain, with the rest looked up from reference TRBV3-1 and TRBJ1-4, is DTAVSQTPKYLVTQMGNDKSIKCEQNLGHDTMYWYKQDSKKFLKIMFSYNNKELIINETVPNRFSPKSPDKAHLNLHINSLELGDSAVYFCASSQVPGDEKLFFGSGTQLSVL.

This clonotype was seen repeatedly, ten times or more. V gene TRBV7-2 combines with J gene TRBJ2-7; no clear D. Trimming removed 4 bases from V and 0 bases from J, with 4 bases in between. Germline CDR1 reads SGHTA; CDR2 reads FQGNSA. This CDR3 has 12 residues. CDR3 in DNA: TGTGCCAGCAGCTCGAGCTCCTACGAGCAGTACTTC. Protein product: CASSSSSYEQYF.

There are many counts of this clonotype. The chain recombines TRBV7-2 with TRBJ2-3, with TRBD2 matching over 7 bases. Germline CDR1 SGHTA, CDR2 FQGNSA. The CDR3 has 13 residues. V lost 8 bases and J lost 4; bases outside the gene matches: 6. CDR3 region: CASQRGVSDTQYF. The CDR3 DNA is TGTGCCAGCCAGCGGGGAGTCTCAGATACGCAGTATTTT.

This clonotype was seen a few times. This rearrangement joins TRBV5-1 to TRBJ2-3; tentatively, D is TRBD1 (6 bases). Trimming stripped 5 bases from V and 1 base from J, with 11 bases between. CDR3 length: 14 residues. From germline, CDR1 is SGHRS and CDR2 YFSETQ. Here the CDR3 reads CASRPDSGTDTQYF. DNA for the CDR3: TGCGCCAGCAGACCGGACAGTGGCACAGATACGCAGTATTTT.

This clonotype has a count of ten or more. The V gene is TRBV24-1, the J gene TRBJ2-6; weak D call: TRBD2 (6 bases). The CDR3 covers 20 residues. Germline V gene sequence: CDR1 KGHDR, CDR2 SFDVKD. Trimming cost V 5 bases and J 0 bases, with 22 bases left between them. The CDR3 region is CATSGTEAAGPPSGANVLTF. CDR3 bases: TGTGCCACCAGTGGAACTGAAGCGGCGGGGCCCCCCTCTGGGGCCAACGTCCTGACTTTC.

This clonotype was seen repeatedly, ten times or more. The rearrangement uses TRBV7-6 and TRBJ1-3; unclear D gene. Per the germline V gene, CDR1 is SGHVS and CDR2 is FNYEAQ. The CDR3 runs to 15 residues. Trimming removed 5 bases from V and 0 bases from J, with 11 bases in between. The CDR3 nucleotides are TGTGCCAGCAGCCAAGACGGATACTCTGGAAACACCATATATTTT. Translation gives CASSQDGYSGNTIYF.

This clonotype was seen at least ten times. The chain recombines TRBV14 with TRBJ2-5, with D maybe TRBD2 (5 bases). V shed 4 bases and J shed 0 bases, with 15 bases lying between them. Germline V gene lookup returns CDR1 SGHDN and CDR2 FVKESK. The CDR3 extends over 16 amino acids. This CDR3 is CASSLGSKEYQETQYF. In DNA, the CDR3 is TGTGCCAGCAGCCTAGGGAGTAAGGAGTACCAAGAGACCCAGTACTTC.

V gene TRBV7-9 combines with J gene TRBJ2-7, with 7 bases identical to TRBD1. The CDR3 contains 13 residues. Germline-derived CDR1 and CDR2 are SEHNR and FQNEAQ (reference sequence). Unmatched junction bases numbered 8, after V lost 6 bases and J lost 6 bases. As DNA, the CDR3 is TGTGCCAGCAGAAGAGGGACAGTAGGCGAGCAGTACTTC. This codes for CASRRGTVGEQYF.